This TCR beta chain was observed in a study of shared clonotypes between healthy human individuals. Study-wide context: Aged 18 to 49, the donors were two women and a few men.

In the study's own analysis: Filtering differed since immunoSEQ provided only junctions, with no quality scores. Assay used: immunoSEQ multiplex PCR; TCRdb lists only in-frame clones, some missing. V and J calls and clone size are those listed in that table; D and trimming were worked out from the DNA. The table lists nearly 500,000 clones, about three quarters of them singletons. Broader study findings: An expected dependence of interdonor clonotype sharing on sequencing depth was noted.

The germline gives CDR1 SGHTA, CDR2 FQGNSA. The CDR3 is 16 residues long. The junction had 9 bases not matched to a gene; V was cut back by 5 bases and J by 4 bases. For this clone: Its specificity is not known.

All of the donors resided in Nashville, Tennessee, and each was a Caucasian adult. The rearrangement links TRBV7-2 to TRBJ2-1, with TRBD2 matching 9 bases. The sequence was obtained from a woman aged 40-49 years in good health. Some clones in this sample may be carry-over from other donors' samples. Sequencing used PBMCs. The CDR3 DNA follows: TGTGCCAGCAGCCCCCCGGGACTAGCAACTTACAATGAGCAGTTCTTC. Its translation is CASSPPGLATYNEQFF.